This T cell receptor beta chain came from a study of T cell repertoires in cytomegalovirus infection. Study-wide results and caveats: Public TCR beta family frequency separated CMV-and-HLA carriers, including in an independent cohort. There were HLA-C-restricted CMV-specific TCR beta clonotypes dominating the ex vivo response.

Of note for this clonotype: Antigen: not known.

TCRdb used MiXCR to reprocess the reads, holding one entry per CDR3 protein. The sample lists approximately 260,000 distinct CDR3 sequences, around 15% occurring once. Germline CDR1 is LNHDA and CDR2 is SQIVND (reference sequence). Trimming stripped 5 bases from V and 0 bases from J, with 11 bases between. The CDR3 spans 15 residues. V usage is TRBV19 and J usage is TRBJ2-1, with a weak D call TRBD2 (5 bases). This clonotype originated in a human donor in good health (CMV status not recorded). Some clones in this sample may be carry-over from other donors' samples. Sequences were obtained from CD8+ T cells from PBMCs. CDR3: CASSLLGASYNEQFF. DNA for the CDR3: TGTGCCAGTAGTCTACTAGGAGCCTCCTACAATGAGCAGTTCTTC.